This TCR beta chain was sequenced in a study of PD-L1 blockade in urothelial cancer. CDR1 is LNHDA and CDR2 is SQIVND in the germline V gene (reference sequence). The V and J ends lost 5 bases and 8 bases, in that order; junction bases with no gene match: 11. The CDR3 is 15 residues long. The data were produced by immunoSEQ multiplex PCR, yet TCRdb's version contains in-frame clones alone and is incomplete. The sample lists around 60,000 clones, 81% occurring once. Sample time point: pretreatment peripheral blood. This sequence was found in a man between 65 and 85 years old with urothelial cancer. The chain combines TRBV19 with TRBJ1-4, with 7 nucleotides matching TRBD1. The source material was PBMCs, sampled around atezolizumab (anti-PD-L1) treatment. DNA of the CDR3: TGTGCCAGTAGTCCCAGGGGACAGACTGCAGAAAAACTGTTTTTT. Translation gives CASSPRGQTAEKLFF.